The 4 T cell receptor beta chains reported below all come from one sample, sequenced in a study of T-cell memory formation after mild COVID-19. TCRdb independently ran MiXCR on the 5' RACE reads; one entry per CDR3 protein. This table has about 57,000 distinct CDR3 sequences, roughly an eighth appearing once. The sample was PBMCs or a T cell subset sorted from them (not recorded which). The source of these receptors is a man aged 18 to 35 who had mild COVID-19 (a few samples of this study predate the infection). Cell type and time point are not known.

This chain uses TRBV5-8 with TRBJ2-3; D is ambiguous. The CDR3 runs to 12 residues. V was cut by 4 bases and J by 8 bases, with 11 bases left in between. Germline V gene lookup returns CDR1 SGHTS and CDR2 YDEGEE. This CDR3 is CASSAVVATQYF. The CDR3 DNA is TGTGCCAGCAGCGCAGTAGTGGCTACGCAGTATTTT. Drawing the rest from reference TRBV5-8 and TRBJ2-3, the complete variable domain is EAGVTQSPTHLIKTRGQQATLRCSPISGHTSVYWYQQALGLGLQFLLWYDEGEERNRGNFPPRFSGRQFPNYSSELNVNALELEDSALYLCASSAVVATQYFGPGTRLTVL.

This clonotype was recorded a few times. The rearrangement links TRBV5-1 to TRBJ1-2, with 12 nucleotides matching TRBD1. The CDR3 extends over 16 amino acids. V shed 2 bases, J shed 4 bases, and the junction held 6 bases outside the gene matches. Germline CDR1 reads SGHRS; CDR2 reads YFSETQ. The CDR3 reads CASSLTGTGGSYGYTF. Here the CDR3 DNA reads TGCGCCAGCAGCTTAACCGGGACAGGGGGCAGCTATGGCTACACCTTC. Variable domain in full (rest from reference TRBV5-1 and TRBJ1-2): KAGVTQTPRYLIKTRGQQVTLSCSPISGHRSVSWYQQTPGQGLQFLFEYFSETQRNKGNFPGRFSGRQFSNSRSEMNVSTLELGDSALYLCASSLTGTGGSYGYTFGSGTRLTVV.

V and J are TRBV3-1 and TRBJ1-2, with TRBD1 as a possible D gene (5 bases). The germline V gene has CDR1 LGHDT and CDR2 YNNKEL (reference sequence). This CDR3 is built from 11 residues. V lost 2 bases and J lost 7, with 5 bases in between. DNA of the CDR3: TGTGCCAGCAGCCAAAGGGGTGGCTACACCTTC. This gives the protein CASSQRGGYTF.

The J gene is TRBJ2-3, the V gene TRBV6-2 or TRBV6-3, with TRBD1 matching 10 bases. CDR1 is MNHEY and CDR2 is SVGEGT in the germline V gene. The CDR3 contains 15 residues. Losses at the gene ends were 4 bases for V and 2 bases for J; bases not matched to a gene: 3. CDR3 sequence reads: CASSSGTGDTDTQYF. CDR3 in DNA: TGTGCCAGCAGTTCGGGGACAGGGGACACAGATACGCAGTATTTT.